Below are 19 T cell receptor beta chains sequenced from a single sample in a study of cytomegalovirus exposure and HLA in healthy donors. Researchers ran the PCR with 60 Vbeta and 13 Jbeta primers. Measured with immunoSEQ multiplex PCR; TCRdb has only the in-frame clones, and not every one. The sample carries 150,000 to 200,000 clones, about 80% recorded once. Input material: PBMCs. Every receptor here comes from a woman between 45 and 60 years old in good health and CMV-seronegative.

V and J are TRBV27 and TRBJ2-3; 11 bases fit TRBD2. Trimming removed 6 bases from V and 1 base from J; junction bases left unmatched: 6. CDR3 length: 16 amino acids. Germline CDR1 is MNHEY and CDR2 is SMNVEV (reference sequence). The CDR3 DNA follows: TGTGCCAGCAGATCCCTGACTAGCGGGGGCACAGATACGCAGTATTTT. It codes for CASRSLTSGGTDTQYF.

The chain couples TRBV27 to TRBJ1-6; 7 nucleotides align to TRBD1. Germline CDR1 and CDR2: MNHEY and SMNVEV (reference sequence). The trim removed 5 bases at V and 7 bases at J, leaving 8 bases unmatched. The CDR3 totals 15 residues. The CDR3 reads CASSLRQGMNSPLHF. DNA of the CDR3: TGTGCCAGCAGTCTTCGACAGGGAATGAATTCACCCCTCCACTTT.

The V and J genes are TRBV6-5 and TRBJ2-7; 13 nucleotides align to TRBD2. Trimming cost V 5 bases and J 8 bases; bases outside gene matches: 9. CDR1 is MNHEY, CDR2 SVGAGI, per germline. CDR3 length: 15 residues. The CDR3: CASSPAGLAGSKQYF. The CDR3 coding sequence is TGTGCCAGCAGTCCGGCGGGACTAGCGGGAAGCAAGCAGTACTTC.

The chain is built from TRBV6-5 and TRBJ2-5; no reliable D call. The J call may not be correct, given that the DNA end is closer to TRBJ2-7. The CDR3 spans 13 residues. Germline CDR1 reads MNHEY; CDR2 reads SVGAGI. CDR3 protein: CASSKARSYEQYF. CDR3 DNA: TGTGCCAGCAGCAAAGCGCGGTCCTACGAGCAGTACTTC.

This clone was seen a handful of times. This chain links TRBV6-1 with TRBJ2-5; D is possibly TRBD2 (6 bases). This CDR3 region has 16 residues. The V end lost 3 bases, the J end lost 2 bases, and 16 bases lay between the germline ends. The germline V gene has CDR1 MNHNS and CDR2 SASEGT. The CDR3 reads CASSEGLGAGQETQYF. In nucleotides, the CDR3 is TGTGCCAGCAGTGAGGGACTTGGGGCGGGGCAAGAGACCCAGTACTTC.

The chain joins TRBV5-1 to TRBJ1-4, with a weak D call TRBD1 (6 bases). V lost 0 bases and J 6 bases, leaving 15 bases between the germline ends. Germline values: CDR1 SGHRS, CDR2 YFSETQ. The CDR3 consists of 16 residues. In DNA form, the CDR3 reads TGCGCCAGCAGCTTGGAGGGGGGGCGGTCGGATGAAAAACTGTTTTTT. It specifies CASSLEGGRSDEKLFF.

There are a few counts of this clone. The chain carries TRBV28 and TRBJ1-5; 8 nucleotides agree with TRBD1. This CDR3 region has 15 residues. The germline CDR1 and CDR2 sequences are MDHEN and SYDVKM. V lost 6 bases, J lost 5 bases, and 9 bases stayed unmatched. CDR3 in amino acids: CASSSTGTGYQPQHF. CDR3 nucleotide sequence: TGTGCCAGCAGCTCAACCGGGACAGGTTATCAGCCCCAGCATTTT.

The sample holds a few counts of this clone. The V and J genes are TRBV4-3 and TRBJ2-3; 8 nucleotides align to TRBD2. Germline CDR1 reads LGHNA; CDR2 reads YSLEER. This CDR3 has 17 residues. V lost 1 base to trimming and J lost 0 bases; unmatched junction nucleotides: 6. CDR3 loop: CASSQALAGTSTDTQYF. CDR3 nucleotides: TGCGCCAGCAGCCAAGCGCTAGCGGGTACTAGCACAGATACGCAGTATTTT.

As to this clone: A read error may produce the germline difference seen at one junction end. The gene calls are TRBV7-9 and TRBJ1-6; the D is unclear. Per the germline V gene, CDR1 is SEHNR and CDR2 is FQNEAQ (reference sequence). The CDR3 is made up of 17 amino acids. For the CDR3, the DNA is TGTTCCAGCAGCACACAACCGACTGGTTTCGGGAATTCATCCCTCCACTTT. It translates to CSSSTQPTGFGNSSLHF.

This clone was recorded once. The chain employs TRBV5-1 and TRBJ2-1; no definite D call. Trimming stripped 0 bases from V and 6 bases from J, with 7 bases between. The CDR3 contains 13 residues. Looked up from germline, CDR1 is SGHRS and CDR2 is YFSETQ. This CDR3 is CASSLALVNEQFF. DNA of the CDR3: TGCGCCAGCAGCTTGGCCCTAGTCAATGAGCAGTTCTTC.

The chain couples TRBV7-8 to TRBJ2-2, with a weak D call TRBD2 (6 bases). Per the germline V gene, CDR1 is SGHVS and CDR2 is FQNEAQ. The CDR3 has 16 amino acids. V was shortened by 6 bases and J by 5 bases, with 19 bases between the two germline ends. In DNA, the CDR3 is TGTGCCAGCAGAGAGGTGCGGGGAGTTTGGACCGGGGAGCTGTTTTTT. Translation gives CASREVRGVWTGELFF. Using reference TRBV7-8 and TRBJ2-2 for the parts outside the CDR3, the full variable domain is GAGVSQSPRYKVAKRGQDVALRCDPISGHVSLFWYQQALGQGPEFLTYFQNEAQLDKSGLPSDRFFAERPEGSVSTLKIQRTQQEDSAVYLCASREVRGVWTGELFFGEGSRLTVL.

V and J are TRBV29-1 and TRBJ2-7; possible D gene TRBD1, 5 bases. The germline V gene encodes CDR1 SQVTM and CDR2 ANQGSEA. This CDR3 spans 16 amino acids. Trimming stripped 4 bases from V and 2 bases from J, with 21 bases between. CDR3 protein: CSVGAGLSSTAYEQYF. The CDR3 nucleotides are TGCAGCGTTGGGGCAGGGTTGTCCTCTACGGCCTACGAGCAGTACTTC.

Here the CDR3 DNA reads TGTGCCAGCAGTTTGACAGGGGGCGATGAGCAGTTCTTC. Amino acid sequence: CASSLTGGDEQFF. The J gene is TRBJ2-1, the V gene TRBV2; 10 nucleotides agree with TRBD1. The V gene end was trimmed by 5 bases and the J gene end by 8 bases; junction bases not matched to a gene: 3. CDR3 length: 13 residues. Germline assignment: CDR1 SNHLY and CDR2 FYNNEI. The full variable domain, with the rest looked up from reference TRBV2 and TRBJ2-1, is EPEVTQTPSHQVTQMGQEVILRCVPISNHLYFYWYRQILGQKVEFLVSFYNNEISEKSEIFDDQFSVERPDGSNFTLKIRSTKLEDSAMYFCASSLTGGDEQFFGPGTRLTVL.

The gene calls are TRBV28 and TRBJ1-2; the D gene is possibly TRBD1 (6 bases). Germline lookup yields CDR1 MDHEN and CDR2 SYDVKM. The CDR3 loop spans 14 amino acids. The germline V and J ends were trimmed by 5 bases and 2 bases, with 12 bases remaining between them. The CDR3 loop is CASSPGTRNYGYTF. In DNA, the CDR3 is TGTGCCAGCAGTCCCGGGACACGGAACTATGGCTACACCTTC.

CDR3 protein: CASSLTGGTDTQYF. In DNA, the CDR3 is TGTGCCAGCAGCTTAACGGGTGGCACAGATACGCAGTATTTT. The chain combines TRBV7-8 with TRBJ2-3; no clear D gene. CDR1 and CDR2 (germline): SGHVS, FQNEAQ. V was trimmed by 2 bases and J by 1 base, leaving 7 bases between them. The CDR3 has 14 amino acids.

The rearrangement uses TRBV7-2 and TRBJ1-2; 9 nucleotides line up with TRBD1. The CDR3 has 16 amino acids. Germline CDR1 reads SGHTA; CDR2 reads FQGNSA. The V segment lost 2 bases and the J segment 4 bases; nucleotides outside the gene matches: 8. The CDR3 reads CASSLTSGTGFYGYTF. CDR3 DNA: TGTGCCAGCAGCTTAACCTCCGGGACAGGGTTCTATGGCTACACCTTC.

The chain employs TRBV19 and TRBJ2-7; D is perhaps TRBD2 (5 bases). Per the germline V gene, CDR1 is LNHDA and CDR2 is SQIVND (reference sequence). This CDR3 has 14 residues. Trimming cost V 3 bases and J 0 bases, with 9 bases left between them. For the CDR3, the DNA is TGTGCCAGTAGTATCCGGGGTCCCTCCTACGAGCAGTACTTC. Residues: CASSIRGPSYEQYF.

Details on this clone: The germline gene is not matched at one end of the junction; a read error may be the cause. The chain couples TRBV7-9 to TRBJ2-6; D might be TRBD1 (6 bases). Per the germline V gene, CDR1 is SEHNR and CDR2 is FQNEAQ (reference sequence). The CDR3 spans 18 residues. DNA of the CDR3: TGTTCCAGCAGCTCCTTCGGTACAGGGCAATCTGGGGCCAACGTCCTGACTTTC. Translated: CSSSSFGTGQSGANVLTF.

There are a few counts of this clone. The chain links TRBV7-2 to TRBJ1-2, with D hard to call. Trimming removed 1 base at V and 3 bases at J, with 6 bases between. This CDR3 region has 13 residues. Germline lookup yields CDR1 SGHTA and CDR2 FQGNSA. The CDR3 DNA is TGTGCCAGCAGCTTAGGGAGCCACTATGGCTACACCTTC. Translation: CASSLGSHYGYTF.